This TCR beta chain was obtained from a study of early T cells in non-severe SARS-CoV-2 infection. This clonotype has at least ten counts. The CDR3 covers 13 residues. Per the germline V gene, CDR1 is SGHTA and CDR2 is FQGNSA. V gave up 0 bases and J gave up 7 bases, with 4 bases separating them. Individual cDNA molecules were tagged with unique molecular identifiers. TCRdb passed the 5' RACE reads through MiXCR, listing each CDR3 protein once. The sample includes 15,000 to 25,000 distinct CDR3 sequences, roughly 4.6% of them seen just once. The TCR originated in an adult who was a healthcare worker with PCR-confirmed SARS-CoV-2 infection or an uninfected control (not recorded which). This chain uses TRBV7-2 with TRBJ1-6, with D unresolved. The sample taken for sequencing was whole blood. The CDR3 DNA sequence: TGTGCCAGCAGCTTAGCAGGGAATTCACCCCTCCACTTT. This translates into CASSLAGNSPLHF.